The rows below give T cell receptor beta chains drawn from one sample of a study of shared clonotypes between healthy human individuals. The protocol was immunoSEQ multiplex PCR, while the TCRdb copy is restricted to in-frame clones and leaves out a portion. This sample has 300,000 to 400,000 clones, with roughly 87% found just once. Specimen: memory CD8+ T cells sorted from blood. All receptors come from a man between 18 and 35 years old in good health. Each CDR3 is given with its conserved first and last residue. D genes are given only for firm matches. Rows give clone size only sometimes, using once, few, many, or a class for an expanded clone.

TRBV6-4	.	.	TRBJ1-3	CASSERDIRRLNSGNTIYF	TGTGCCAGCAGTGAGAGGGACATCCGAAGACTGAACTCTGGAAACACCATATATTTT
TRBV28	.	.	TRBJ2-2	CASSDHLGTGELFF	TGTGCCAGCAGCGACCACCTAGGGACCGGGGAGCTGTTTTTT
TRBV10-3	.	few	TRBJ1-2	CAISEAQNYGYTF	TGTGCCATCAGTGAGGCCCAAAACTATGGCTACACCTTC
TRBV10-1	.	.	TRBJ2-5	CASTRRAHGKETQYF	TGCGCCAGCACCAGAAGGGCTCACGGGAAAGAGACCCAGTACTTC
TRBV5-8	.	once	TRBJ1-6	CASSLAAGRNSPLHF	TGTGCCAGCAGCTTGGCAGCAGGGCGTAATTCACCCCTCCACTTT
TRBV6-5	.	once	TRBJ2-1	CASHGGGNEQFF	TGTGCCAGCCACGGCGGTGGTAATGAGCAGTTCTTC
TRBV2	.	.	TRBJ1-2	CASSEEDGGFYGYTF	TGTGCCAGCAGTGAAGAGGATGGGGGTTTCTATGGCTACACCTTC
TRBV7-9	.	.	TRBJ2-5	CASSLGSPETQYF	TGTGCCAGCAGCTTGGGTTCCCCAGAGACCCAGTACTTC
TRBV30	TRBD1	.	TRBJ1-1	CAWSVQGWGRTEAFF	TGTGCCTGGAGTGTACAGGGGTGGGGCAGGACTGAAGCTTTCTTT
TRBV5-6	TRBD2	.	TRBJ2-7	CASSFVAGIPSIYEQYF	TGTGCCAGCAGCTTTGTAGCGGGGATCCCTTCAATCTACGAGCAGTACTTC
TRBV4-3	TRBD2	.	TRBJ2-2	CASSQDSAGGLTGELFF	TGCGCCAGCAGCCAAGATAGTGCGGGAGGGTTGACCGGGGAGCTGTTTTTT
TRBV7-9	.	.	TRBJ1-1	CASSPDGYTEAFF	TGTGCCAGCAGCCCCGACGGTTACACTGAAGCTTTCTTT
TRBV6-1	.	.	TRBJ1-2	CASLRDNTNYGYTF	TGTGCCAGTTTAAGGGACAACACTAACTATGGCTACACCTTC
TRBV11-3	.	.	TRBJ2-7	CASSPGVAPHEQYF	TGTGCCAGCAGCCCGGGGGTGGCTCCCCACGAGCAGTACTTC
TRBV9	.	once	TRBJ1-4	CASSPPGSEKLFF	TGTGCCAGCAGCCCACCAGGGAGTGAAAAACTGTTTTTT
TRBV5-6	.	.	TRBJ2-7	CTSSLGIYEQYF	TGTACCAGCAGCTTGGGTATTTACGAGCAGTACTTC